The text below deals with one T cell receptor beta chain. This clone has just a few counts. Its antigen remains undetermined. No much larger clone is present one base from it, and per-base qualities are unavailable. Participants were included only if at least one PBMC sample before ART initiation and at least two post-ART samples were available. Treatment was received in the United States of America by all participants with HIV. Before DNA extraction, cryopreserved samples of roughly 0.95-10 million PBMC were thawed and washed. At the time of the earliest PBMC sample for each participant with HIV, ages ranged from roughly 20 to 54 years. Per participant, PBMC samples came from 1-4 timepoints prior to ART initiation and 2-8 timepoints following ART initiation, for a median of 7 samples. For every participant, serial HIV viral load, CD4+ T-cell count, ART history and demographic data were obtained. Genomic DNA was extracted from unsorted PBMC with a Qiagen kit on a QIAcube, with processing performed in batches of 12 samples.

Trimming at the junction amounts to 0 bases on V and 5 bases on J, and the germline ends lie 11 bases apart. The germline V gene supplies CDR1 LGHNA and CDR2 YSLEER. The CDR3 spans 14 residues, from the cysteine through the phenylalanine. Only the CDR3 DNA is retained, 42 bases long and in frame from the first base. The immunoSEQ hsTCRB v3.0 assay was used at survey level resolution to sequence the TRB variable region. A depth of 40,000-50,000 T-cell genomes per sample was targeted for TRB sequencing. An Illumina MiSeq with a v3 150-cycle kit was used to sequence the pooled TRB libraries. As for the original processing: Analysis of repertoires was carried out in R inside a reproducible Nextflow workflow spanning QC, data transformation and analysis. LymphoSeq2, an R package for exploring AIRR-Seq data, was used to implement custom analyses. After excluding a few samples that yielded fewer than 5000 total TRB sequences, approximately 180 HIV repertoires remained for analysis. Among the roughly 180 retained HIV repertoires, 59 were collected before ART initiation and more than 120 after ART initiation. Repertoires were downsampled to 5000 TRB nucleotide sequences, and summary statistics were averaged over 100 downsampling iterations. TRB sequences were retained for analysis only if CDR3 regions of at least seven amino acids were present. A Shannon entropy-derived clonality score and the Gini coefficient were used to measure diversity. In the repertoire networks, any two of the top 5000 CDR3 amino acid sequences were connected whenever the two sequences differed by an edit distance of one. For TRB CDR3 amino acid sequences, GLIPH2 was used to predict antigen specificity groups and MHC restriction. CDR3 amino acid sequences were matched against VDJdb and McPAS-TCR to flag known CMV, EBV, HIV or tissue antigen associations. Pre-ART, post-ART and control groups were compared with Wilcoxon signed-rank tests and Holm-Bonferroni correction. What TCRdb holds here is the immuneACCESS table cut down to in-frame rearrangements. Part of the clones is not present; checked against another copy, under half of the missing clones reflect an unresolved V gene, and the others are unexplained. Clone size and the V and J calls come from that table; the DNA yielded D and trimming. Recorded for this sample are about 18,000 clones; more than 70% of them occurred a single time. The ten largest make up approximately 8.6% of the sample.

The sample comes from a study of long-term antiretroviral therapy in people with HIV (dated by TCRdb to between 2021 and 2023). At the level of the whole study: The earliest samples were collected approximately a decade before the 2015 WHO recommendation for immediate ART, a period when ART was typically delayed until CD4 counts fell. The cohort contributed about 190 cryopreserved PBMC samples from a few dozen adults with confirmed HIV infection, collected serially over a mean of approximately six years (range 1-12). A retrospective serial study tested whether ART initiation and durable HIV suppression were associated with changes in peripheral blood TRB repertoire composition and diversity. Of the roughly 30 participants with HIV, ten to eleven were female. Test extractions of a monoclonal T-cell line alongside approximately 34 polyclonal samples showed no cross-contamination during QIAcube processing. Study-wide conclusions, independent of this receptor: A significant increase in TRB diversity was found to be associated with ART initiation, although TRB diversity was observed to remain significantly below that of transplant donor controls even after long-term ART. No data were available on ART adherence, viral resistance or therapy changes, limiting inferences about post-ART repertoire changes. CDR3 length ranges in HIV repertoires were narrower than in controls, and network structure suggested an antigen-experienced repertoire with only a slight naive shift after ART. Expanded TRB clones identified before ART initiation dominated the repertoire across all time points, though the dominance fluctuated and decreased in many PLHIV after ART. Because pre-ART samples had limited cell numbers, profiling was done on unsorted PBMC rather than on sorted CD4+ and CD8+ T cells. Limited PBMC availability meant only the TCR beta chain was sequenced, without alpha chain pairing. The samples were dated from about 2004 to 2017, and the ART regimens that were used may be less effective than current ART regimens.

The TCR was taken from a middle-aged woman with HIV. The starting material was unsorted PBMCs, obtained at the start of antiretroviral therapy, before treatment. Rearrangement joined TRBV4-3 to TRBJ2-7; there is no confident call for the D gene. The sequenced DNA: TGCGCCAGCAGCCAAGATTGGCTCAACCACGAGCAGTACTTC. This codes for CASSQDWLNHEQYF.